One and the same sample provided the 11 T cell receptor beta chains below, sequenced in a study of T cell repertoires in cytomegalovirus infection. TCRdb passed the reads through MiXCR, listing each CDR3 protein once. Of 75,000 to 95,000 distinct CDR3 sequences listed, about half are singletons. No cognate antigen is known for these TCRs. The material sequenced was CD8+ T cells from cultured PBMCs, taken from culture after CMV antigen stimulation. The receptor source for this set is a human donor in good health (CMV status not recorded). Some clones in this sample may be carry-over from other donors' samples.

The DNA for the CDR3 is TGTGCCAGCAGTGAAGGGGGCAGGACCTATGGCTACACCTTC. Translating gives CASSEGGRTYGYTF. The rearrangement joins TRBV6-1 to TRBJ1-2, with D tentatively TRBD1 (5 bases). Trimming took 1 base from V and 4 from J, leaving 10 bases between them. CDR1 MNHNS and CDR2 SASEGT come from the germline V gene. The CDR3 is made up of 14 amino acids.

The rearrangement joins TRBV20-1 to TRBJ1-5, with D perhaps matching TRBD1 (5 bases). Germline values: CDR1 DFQATT, CDR2 SNEGSKA (reference sequence). V lost 3 bases and J 4 bases, leaving 16 bases between the germline ends. CDR3 length: 15 amino acids. The CDR3 sequence is CSARSRIGANQPQHF. CDR3 DNA sequence: TGCAGTGCTAGGTCGCGGATAGGGGCTAATCAGCCCCAGCATTTT.

V gene TRBV5-1 combines with J gene TRBJ1-2; the match to TRBD1 covers 7 bases. The CDR3 extends over 14 amino acids. After removal of 6 bases from V and 8 bases from J, the junction contained 13 bases not matched to a gene. Germline V gene sequence: CDR1 SGHRS, CDR2 YFSETQ. The CDR3 DNA follows: TGCGCCAGCAACGTGAAGACAGGGCCGGACGGCTACACCTTC. Its translation is CASNVKTGPDGYTF.

J is TRBJ1-2 and V is TRBV15; TRBD1 is a possible D gene (5 bases). The V gene's germline CDR1 is LNHNV and CDR2 YYDKDF (reference sequence). V lost 3 bases and J lost 3, with 11 bases in between. The length of the CDR3 is 14 residues. CDR3 residues: CATSRIDRYYGYTF. The CDR3 region has the DNA TGTGCCACCAGCAGGATAGACAGATACTATGGCTACACCTTC.

As regards this clonotype: The germline gene is not matched at one end of the junction; a read error may be the cause. The V and J genes are TRBV7-8 and TRBJ2-1, with D unclear. CDR3 length: 10 residues. Germline loops: CDR1 SGHVS, CDR2 FQNEAQ. The CDR3 here is CAIHGNEQVF. CDR3 in DNA: TGTGCCATCCATGGCAATGAGCAGGTCTTC. Drawing the rest from reference TRBV7-8 and TRBJ2-1, the complete variable domain is GAGVSQSPRYKVAKRGQDVALRCDPISGHVSLFWYQQALGQGPEFLTYFQNEAQLDKSGLPSDRFFAERPEGSVSTLKIQRTQQEDSAVYLCAIHGNEQVFGPGTRLTVL.

The V gene is TRBV14, the J gene TRBJ2-5, with 8 bases matching TRBD2. The CDR3 contains 18 residues. V shed 2 bases and J 5 bases; nucleotides not matched to a gene: 16. Germline CDR1 is SGHDN and CDR2 is FVKESK. The DNA of the CDR3 is TGTGCCAGCAGCCAAAAGGTGACTAGCGAGAGGTTGGGTGAGACCCAGTACTTC. It yields the protein CASSQKVTSERLGETQYF.

The chain links TRBV6-5 to TRBJ1-1; D may be TRBD1 (5 bases). Germline V gives CDR1 MNHEY, CDR2 SVGAGI. The CDR3 sequence is 13 residues long. V dropped 6 bases and J dropped 0 bases, with 8 bases sitting between them. Here the CDR3 reads CASSGGMNTEAFF. CDR3 nucleotides: TGTGCCAGCAGCGGGGGAATGAACACTGAAGCTTTCTTT.

This chain uses TRBV27 with TRBJ1-5; 7 bases fit TRBD1. Germline trimming cut 5 bases from V and 3 bases from J; bases unmatched to any gene: 4. The CDR3 extends over 14 amino acids. Per germline, CDR1 MNHEY and CDR2 SMNVEV (reference sequence). CDR3 loop: CASSQQGYNQPQHF. CDR3 sequence (DNA): TGTGCCAGCAGTCAACAGGGGTACAATCAGCCCCAGCATTTT.

The chain employs TRBV20-1 and TRBJ2-4; maybe TRBD1 (6 bases). The germline V and J ends were trimmed by 2 bases and 3 bases, with 14 bases remaining between them. In germline, CDR1 is DFQATT, CDR2 SNEGSKA (reference sequence). The CDR3 has 15 amino acids. CDR3 protein: CSARRGRGDKNIQYF. As DNA, the CDR3 is TGCAGTGCTAGAAGGGGCAGGGGTGACAAAAACATTCAGTACTTC.

CDR3 protein: CASSEGLKETQYF. The CDR3 DNA reads as TGTGCCAGCTCGGAAGGACTGAAAGAGACCCAGTACTTC. V and J are TRBV9 and TRBJ2-5; D might be TRBD2 (5 bases). The CDR3 is 13 amino acids. Germline V CDR1 and CDR2: SGDLS, YYNGEE. V gave up 7 bases and J gave up 3 bases, with 13 bases separating them.

The chain carries TRBV7-2 and TRBJ1-6; D is possibly TRBD1 (6 bases). CDR3 length: 15 residues. Between the trimmed V and J ends, which lost 5 bases and 5 bases, there was a span of 13 bases. Germline V gene sequence: CDR1 SGHTA, CDR2 FQGNSA. DNA of the CDR3: TGTGCCAGCAGCCCCAGGGGTGGCCATAATTCACCCCTCCACTTT. Translation gives CASSPRGGHNSPLHF.